Reported below is one T cell receptor (beta chain). The target antigen is unknown. The sample originates from a study of blood T cells in healthy people across ages. General study results and limits: Reliance upon unsorted PBMCs precluded definitive naive versus antigen-experienced comparison. When one million T cells were used, diversity estimates were thought to be underestimates.

Through a sample-barcoded 5' primer and a J-beta primer mix, a second PCR was run for roughly 6 to 12 cycles. TCRdb reprocessed the 5' RACE reads with MiXCR, giving one entry per CDR3 protein. The sample lists some 700,000 distinct CDR3 sequences, roughly 47% occurring once. Peripheral blood from each donor was collected in a volume of roughly 9.8 milliliters. No fewer than 5 micrograms of total RNA were isolated from every sample. The CDR3 covers 16 residues. The germline V and J ends were trimmed by 6 bases and 7 bases, with 28 bases remaining between them. The germline CDR1 and CDR2 sequences are DFQATT and SNEGSKA (reference sequence).

The source material was blood. V usage is TRBV20-1 and J usage is TRBJ2-7; tentatively, D is TRBD1 or TRBD2 (5 bases each). The source of this sequence is a woman aged 60-75 years in good health. The CDR3 loop is CSATHGGSLGTGEQYF. CDR3 coding DNA: TGCAGTGCCACCCATGGGGGTTCCCTCGGAACCGGGGAGCAGTACTTC.